These 21 T cell receptor beta chains originate from one sample sequenced in a study of blood T cell repertoires in COVID-19. TCRdb's copy holds only in-frame clones and misses some; the assay was immunoSEQ multiplex PCR. The sample has some 270,000 clones, approximately 90% seen once. The sequencing sample was made of peripheral blood. These receptors all stem from a man aged 25-45 years with acute or convalescent COVID-19.

The chain employs TRBV7-3 and TRBJ2-1; 7 bases map to TRBD1. This CDR3 has 15 amino acids. V lost 5 bases to trimming and J lost 0 bases; unmatched junction nucleotides: 4. Germline V CDR1 and CDR2: SGHTA, FQGTGA. The chain's CDR3 is CASSPNRGSYNEQFF. The CDR3 DNA reads TGTGCCAGCAGCCCTAACAGGGGCTCCTACAATGAGCAGTTCTTC. The variable domain in full, completed from reference TRBV7-3 and TRBJ2-1, reads GAGVSQTPSNKVTEKGKYVELRCDPISGHTALYWYRQSLGQGPEFLIYFQGTGAADDSGLPNDRFFAVRPEGSVSTLKIQRTERGDSAVYLCASSPNRGSYNEQFFGPGTRLTVL.

The chain couples TRBV6-5 to TRBJ2-7, with D possibly matching TRBD1 (5 bases). This CDR3 comprises 12 residues. V gave up 6 bases and J gave up 2 bases, with 8 bases separating them. From germline, CDR1 is MNHEY and CDR2 SVGAGI. The CDR3: CASRTVAYEQYF. In DNA form, the CDR3 reads TGTGCCAGCAGGACAGTCGCCTACGAGCAGTACTTC.

The rearrangement links TRBV10-2 to TRBJ1-2; D is undetermined. V was pared by 6 bases and J by 5 bases, with 10 bases between. There are 12 residues in the CDR3. Germline V lookup: CDR1 WSHSY, CDR2 SAAADI. The CDR3, as DNA: TGCGCCAGCAGCTTGGCTGCTTATGGCTACACCTTC. The encoded protein is CASSLAAYGYTF.

The chain combines TRBV7-3 with TRBJ1-5; the D is unclear. The CDR3 is 13 amino acids. From germline, CDR1 is SGHTA and CDR2 FQGTGA. V lost 0 bases to trimming and J lost 5 bases, with 5 bases between them. The CDR3 region has the DNA TGTGCCAGCAGCTTAACGCAGGATCAGCCCCAGCATTTT. Protein product: CASSLTQDQPQHF.

The V gene is TRBV5-1, the J gene TRBJ1-1, with 8 nucleotides matching TRBD1. The V gene's germline CDR1 is SGHRS and CDR2 YFSETQ. The CDR3 is 15 amino acids. V was clipped by 0 bases and J by 1 base; unmatched bases: 2. This CDR3 is CASSLDGTGNTEAFF. Written as DNA, the CDR3 is TGCGCCAGCAGCTTGGACGGGACAGGGAACACTGAAGCTTTCTTT.

The gene calls are TRBV5-4 and TRBJ2-3, with TRBD2 matching 7 bases. Germline CDR1 SGHNT, CDR2 YYREEE (reference sequence). The V segment lost 4 bases and the J segment 0 bases; nucleotides outside the gene matches: 2. The CDR3 extends over 14 amino acids. The CDR3 DNA follows: TGTGCCAGCAGCGGCGGGGGTAGCACAGATACGCAGTATTTT. It specifies CASSGGGSTDTQYF.

V is TRBV5-4 and J is TRBJ1-2, with a weak D call TRBD1 (6 bases). Germline V gives CDR1 SGHNT, CDR2 YYREEE (reference sequence). CDR3 length: 14 amino acids. The V and J ends lost 4 bases and 6 bases respectively, with 16 bases between them. CDR3 DNA sequence: TGTGCCAGCAGCCCGGAACAGGGCGCTAATGGCTACACCTTC. It is translated as CASSPEQGANGYTF.

This chain joins TRBV27 and TRBJ1-5, with TRBD1 matching over 7 bases. J was trimmed by 3 bases and V by 5 bases; bases with no gene match: 16. CDR1 and CDR2 from the germline V gene are MNHEY and SMNVEV (reference sequence). The length of the CDR3 is 18 residues. The CDR3 nucleotides are TGTGCCAGCAGTCCTCGAAGGGGGCAATTTTTGGCCAATCAGCCCCAGCATTTT. It translates to CASSPRRGQFLANQPQHF.

J is TRBJ1-4 and V is TRBV28; a possible D gene is TRBD1 (5 bases). The CDR3 runs to 11 residues. Germline-derived CDR1 and CDR2 are MDHEN and SYDVKM. V lost 2 bases, J lost 13 bases, and 8 bases lay in between. The CDR3 coding sequence is TGTGCCAGCAGTTTAAACACAGGACTGTTTTTT. Translated: CASSLNTGLFF.

The chain employs TRBV2 and TRBJ2-3; maybe TRBD1 (6 bases). Germline values: CDR1 SNHLY, CDR2 FYNNEI. The CDR3 totals 18 residues. Trimming pared 6 bases from V and 2 bases from J, leaving 24 bases between. CDR3 DNA sequence: TGTGCCAGCAGGACCGAACTCGAGTGGACAGAAAACACAGATACGCAGTATTTT. This gives the protein CASRTELEWTENTDTQYF.

The V gene is TRBV7-9, the J gene TRBJ2-3, with 8 positions matching TRBD1. V trimming: 0 bases; J trimming: 4 bases; junction bases outside the gene matches: 3. CDR3 size: 15 residues. The germline V gene has CDR1 SEHNR and CDR2 FQNEAQ (reference sequence). The CDR3 DNA follows: TGTGCCAGCAGCTTAGCGGCAGGGGGCTCAGATACGCAGTATTTT. It translates to CASSLAAGGSDTQYF.

The rearrangement links TRBV29-1 to TRBJ1-1; no definite D call. Deletions cut 7 bases from V and 7 bases from J, with 7 bases between. CDR1 and CDR2 from the germline V gene are SQVTM and ANQGSEA. The CDR3 runs to 9 residues. This CDR3 reads CSAGIEAFF. Written as DNA, the CDR3 is TGCAGCGCCGGGATTGAAGCTTTCTTT.

The chain joins TRBV7-6 to TRBJ2-3; a possible D gene is TRBD1 (6 bases). Trimming cost V 1 base and J 1 base, with 12 bases left between them. Germline CDR1 is SGHVS and CDR2 is FNYEAQ. This CDR3 spans 16 amino acids. CDR3 sequence: CASSLGRPGGTDTQYF. The CDR3 region has the DNA TGTGCCAGCAGCTTAGGTCGGCCAGGGGGCACAGATACGCAGTATTTT. The variable domain in full, with the rest retrieved from reference TRBV7-6 and TRBJ2-3, is GAGVSQSPRYKVTKRGQDVALRCDPISGHVSLYWYRQALGQGPEFLTYFNYEAQQDKSGLPNDRFSAERPEGSISTLTIQRTEQRDSAMYRCASSLGRPGGTDTQYFGPGTRLTVL.

V gene TRBV5-6 combines with J gene TRBJ1-2; D might be TRBD1 (6 bases). Germline V CDR1 and CDR2: SGHDT, YYEEEE. With 7 bases removed from V and 5 bases from J, the gap between germline ends came to 18 bases. The CDR3 runs 14 residues. DNA of the CDR3: TGTGCCAGCTCGGCGGGGGGGCGCCAATATGGCTACACCTTC. Amino acids: CASSAGGRQYGYTF.

This clone showed up just a few times. This chain uses TRBV9 with TRBJ1-3; 9 bases fit TRBD1. This CDR3 spans 16 amino acids. Germline V CDR1 and CDR2: SGDLS, YYNGEE. Trimming took 4 bases from V and 4 from J; bases not matched to a gene: 9. In nucleotides, the CDR3 is TGTGCCAGCAGCCTCAGGGGACAGGGCGTCGGAAACACCATATATTTT. This translates into CASSLRGQGVGNTIYF.

This clone showed up just once. CDR3 in amino acids: CASSLMGGRQSYEQYF. The CDR3 nucleotides are TGTGCCAGCAGCTTAATGGGAGGGCGGCAATCCTACGAGCAGTACTTC. J is TRBJ2-7 and V is TRBV11-2; 7 positions match TRBD2. The ends lost 2 bases at V and 1 base at J; junction bases unmatched: 8. This CDR3 is 16 amino acids long. The germline V gene has CDR1 SGHAT and CDR2 FQNNGV. The full variable domain, its missing parts supplied by reference TRBV11-2 and TRBJ2-7, is EAGVAQSPRYKIIEKRQSVAFWCNPISGHATLYWYQQILGQGPKLLIQFQNNGVVDDSQLPKDRFSAERLKGVDSTLKIQPAKLEDSAVYLCASSLMGGRQSYEQYFGPGTRLTVT.

CDR3 amino acids: CATSREKRIYYEQYF. CDR3 nucleotides: TGTGCCACCAGCAGAGAGAAGCGGATCTACTACGAGCAGTACTTC. V and J are TRBV15 and TRBJ2-7; possibly TRBD2 for D (5 bases). Germline assignment: CDR1 LNHNV and CDR2 YYDKDF (reference sequence). V lost 0 bases to trimming and J lost 3 bases, with 12 bases between them. CDR3 length: 15 amino acids.

V usage is TRBV7-9 and J usage is TRBJ1-2; D is undetermined. The CDR3 contains 13 residues. V shed 7 bases and J shed 8 bases, with 17 bases lying between them. CDR1 and CDR2 (germline): SEHNR, FQNEAQ (reference sequence). The CDR3 spells CASTLGSESGYTF. DNA for the CDR3: TGTGCCAGCACTCTCGGGTCAGAGTCGGGCTACACCTTC.

V and J are TRBV28 and TRBJ2-3, with D possibly being TRBD2 (5 bases). Looked up from germline, CDR1 is MDHEN and CDR2 is SYDVKM. The CDR3 has 14 residues. Trimming took off 2 bases at V and 4 bases at J, with 10 bases between the two ends. The DNA for the CDR3 is TGTGCCAGCAGTTTAGGGCTAGCCGCAGATACGCAGTATTTT. Protein: CASSLGLAADTQYF.

The V call is TRBV9, the J call TRBJ2-5; possible D gene TRBD1, 6 bases. This CDR3 spans 15 amino acids. Germline-derived CDR1 and CDR2 are SGDLS and YYNGEE. Trimming left V 0 bases short and J 5 bases short, with 14 bases between. CDR3 sequence reads: CASSVGYGTRETQYF. Here the CDR3 DNA reads TGTGCCAGCAGCGTAGGTTACGGGACAAGGGAGACCCAGTACTTC.

CDR3 sequence reads: CASSPSPEQFF. The CDR3 bases are TGTGCCAGCAGCCCGTCCCCCGAGCAGTTCTTC. The gene calls are TRBV7-9 and TRBJ2-1; D not resolved. CDR3 size: 11 residues. Germline V gene lookup returns CDR1 SEHNR and CDR2 FQNEAQ (reference sequence). Trimming stripped 5 bases from V and 10 bases from J, with 9 bases between.